This T cell receptor (beta chain) was observed in a study of T-cell memory formation after mild COVID-19 (dated by TCRdb to 2020 to 2023). Notes on the research overall: Most TCR sequence clusters were specific to one of the two donors. Longitudinal TCRalpha and TCRbeta repertoire sequencing tracked T-cell clones expanding and contracting after mild COVID-19 in a couple of donors. Two young, previously healthy adult volunteers, one female and one male, were included in the cohort.

Paper-wide results and their limitations: SARS-CoV-2 specificity of the second-wave clones peaking on day 37 was not confirmed. Contracting CD4+ clones turned up mainly in the CM and EM memory subsets, whereas EMRA was where CD8+ clones were enriched. The detection of some responding clones in pre-infection memory suggests that pre-existing cross-reactive memory T cells joined the SARS-CoV-2 response. Clones contracting from day 15 to 85 had balanced CD4/CD8 phenotypes, while a second wave expanding from day 15 to 37 was biased towards CD4+. Only a couple of mild cases were covered by the study, and larger cohorts that include severe cases with pre-infection samples were considered necessary.

The sample was run on an Illumina NovaSeq 6000. cDNA libraries for TCRalpha and TCRbeta were prepared by 5'RACE using constant-segment primers, with sample barcodes and unique molecular identifiers added. Trizol reagent was used to extract RNA from every sample. The libraries were amplified in two PCR steps, and the second step added a second sample barcode and Illumina TruSeq adapters. Sequencing of libraries was performed on an Illumina NovaSeq with 2 x 150 bp paired-end reads. Per the original workflow: Reads were demultiplexed and collapsed into UMI-guided consensus sequences with migec v1.2.7. Using mixcr v2.1.11, UMI consensuses were aligned to TRA and TRB V and J templates and then assembled into clonotypes. A clonotype was counted as expanded or contracted only when both edgeR and NoisET called the clonotype significant, with the noise models trained on biological replicates. For edgeR calls, the thresholds were a false discovery rate-adjusted p below 0.01 and a log2 fold-change of 1. As an exploratory analysis of dynamics, max-normalized trajectories of the 1000 most abundant clonotypes were examined with PCA combined with hierarchical clustering. The CD4 or CD8 phenotype of responding clones was assigned using the separately sequenced CD4+ and CD8+ repertoires. Using fastp at Q25 and MiXCR, TCRdb reprocessed the public reads and kept productive beta chains. CDR3 protein sequences are deduplicated, and each keeps its most common genes and DNA. TCRdb's processing, not the authors', yielded these V and J calls. A total of 450,000 to 650,000 distinct CDR3 sequences appear in this sample, more than 15% of them only once. The ten largest clonotypes hold around 11% of the sample.

From its cysteine to its phenylalanine, the CDR3 spans 13 amino acids. The read is trimmed to its CDR3 DNA, 39 bases read in frame from base 1. V was cut back by 6 bases and J by 1 base, leaving a gap of 9 bases between them. CDR1 and CDR2, per the germline V gene, are ENHRY and SYGVKD. This clonotype was counted a few times. Its antigen has not been determined. Per-nucleotide qualities are absent, and no much larger clonotype sits a single base away. Ficoll-Paque density gradient centrifugation was the method used to isolate PBMCs. The sequence was collected from an adult woman who had mild COVID-19 (a few samples of this study predate the infection). The sample titles of this study are shuffled in the database, so cell type and time point are left out; the donor was told from shared clones. In this chain, TRBV10-3 is recombined with TRBJ1-2; tentative D gene TRBD1, with 5 bases matching. Sequenced sample: PBMCs or a T cell subset sorted from them (not recorded which). The CDR3 is CAISGGGNYGYTF. The nucleotides are TGTGCCATCAGCGGGGGGGGTAACTATGGCTACACCTTC.